The following is a T cell receptor (beta chain) sequence with its context. Its matching antigen is unknown. PCR used 60 Vbeta primers and 13 Jbeta primers. Profiling relied on immunoSEQ multiplex PCR, and the TCRdb table lists in-frame clones only, not all of them. Of 110,000 to 150,000 clones in the sample, about 82% were seen once. This sample was included in a study of cytomegalovirus exposure and HLA in healthy donors. The study, taken as a whole, reports: Data from an earlier analysis indicated that most TCR beta V segments were productive either about 87% or about 30% of the time. High sensitivity and specificity were reportedly achieved when the classifier diagnosed cytomegalovirus status.

Sequenced: PBMCs. This TCR was recovered from a woman in her thirties or forties in good health and CMV-seropositive.

DNA for the CDR3: TGTGCCAGCAGCTTAGTAGGGGGGGTCTTGGCTGGCTACACCTTC. As protein: CASSLVGGVLAGYTF. The chain links TRBV11-2 to TRBJ1-2; a possible D gene is TRBD1 (6 bases). CDR1 SGHAT and CDR2 FQNNGV come from the germline V gene. This CDR3 comprises 15 residues. Trimming cost V 1 base and J 7 bases, with 16 bases left between them.